This TCR beta chain was documented in a study of T cell responses to AZD1222 COVID-19 vaccine. Whole-study findings and limits: The breadth and depth of Spike-specific TCRs increased once two AZD1222 doses had been given. There were mostly white British donors and more females than males, and clonal diversity was possibly underestimated.

V gave up 7 bases and J gave up 5 bases; unmatched junction bases: 3. CDR1 and CDR2 from the germline V gene are KGHDR and SFDVKD. The CDR3 has 14 amino acids. This clone was recorded only once. Its matching antigen is unknown. Here immunoSEQ multiplex PCR was the method, and the copy in TCRdb shows in-frame clones only, minus some. The repertoire includes about 110,000 clones, 80% to 95% of them detected once, and almost 2.5% sits in the top ten. Analysis merged second doses at about 4 or about 12 weeks. The receptor was isolated from an adult who received the AZD1222 COVID-19 vaccine. This sample comprised peripheral blood, obtained 28 days after the second AZD1222 dose. This sequence joins TRBV24-1 and TRBJ2-2; 10 bases are shared with TRBD1. The CDR3 sequence: CATSPGQGTGELFF. The CDR3 DNA reads as TGTGCCACCAGCCCGGGACAGGGGACCGGGGAGCTGTTTTTT.